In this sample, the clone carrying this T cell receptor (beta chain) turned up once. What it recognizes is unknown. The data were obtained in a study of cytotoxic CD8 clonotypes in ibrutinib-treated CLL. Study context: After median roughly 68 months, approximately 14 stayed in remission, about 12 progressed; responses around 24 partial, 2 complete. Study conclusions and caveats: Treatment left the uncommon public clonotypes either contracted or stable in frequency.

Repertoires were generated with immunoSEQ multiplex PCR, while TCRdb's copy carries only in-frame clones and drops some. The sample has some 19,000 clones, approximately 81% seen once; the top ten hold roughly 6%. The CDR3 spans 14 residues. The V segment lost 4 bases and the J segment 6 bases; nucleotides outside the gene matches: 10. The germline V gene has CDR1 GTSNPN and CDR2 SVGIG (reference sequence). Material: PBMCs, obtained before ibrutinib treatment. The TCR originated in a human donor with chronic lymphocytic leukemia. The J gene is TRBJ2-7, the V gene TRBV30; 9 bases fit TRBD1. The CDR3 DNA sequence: TGTGCCTGGATGATAGGACAGGGGAACTCCGAGCAGTACTTC. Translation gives CAWMIGQGNSEQYF.